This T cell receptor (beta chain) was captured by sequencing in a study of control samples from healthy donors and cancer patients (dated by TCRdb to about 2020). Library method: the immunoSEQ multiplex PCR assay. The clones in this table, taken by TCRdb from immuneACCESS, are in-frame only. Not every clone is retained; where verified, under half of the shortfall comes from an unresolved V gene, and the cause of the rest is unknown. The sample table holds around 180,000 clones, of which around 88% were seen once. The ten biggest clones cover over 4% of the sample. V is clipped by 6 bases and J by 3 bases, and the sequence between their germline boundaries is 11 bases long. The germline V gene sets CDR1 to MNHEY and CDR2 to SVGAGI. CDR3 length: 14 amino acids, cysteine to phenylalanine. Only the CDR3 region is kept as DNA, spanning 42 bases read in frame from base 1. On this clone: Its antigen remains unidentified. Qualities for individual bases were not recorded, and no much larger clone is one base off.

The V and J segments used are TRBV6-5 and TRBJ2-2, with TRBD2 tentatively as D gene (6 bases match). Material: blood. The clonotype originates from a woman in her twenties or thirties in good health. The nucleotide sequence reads TGTGCCAGCAGGACCGGGACTCACACCGGGGAGCTGTTTTTT. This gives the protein CASRTGTHTGELFF.